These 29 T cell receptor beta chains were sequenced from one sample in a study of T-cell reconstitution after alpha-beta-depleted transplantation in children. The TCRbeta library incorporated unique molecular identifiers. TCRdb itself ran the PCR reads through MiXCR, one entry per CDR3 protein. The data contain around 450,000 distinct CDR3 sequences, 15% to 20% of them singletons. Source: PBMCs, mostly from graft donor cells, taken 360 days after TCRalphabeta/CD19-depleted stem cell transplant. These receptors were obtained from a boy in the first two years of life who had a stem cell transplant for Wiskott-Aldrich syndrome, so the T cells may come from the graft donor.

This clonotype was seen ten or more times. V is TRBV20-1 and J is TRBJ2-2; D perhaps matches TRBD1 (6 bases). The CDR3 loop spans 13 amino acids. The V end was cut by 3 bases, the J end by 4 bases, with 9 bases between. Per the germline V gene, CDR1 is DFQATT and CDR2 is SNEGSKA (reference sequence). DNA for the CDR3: TGCAGTGCTAGCAGGGGCCGCACCGGGGAGCTGTTTTTT. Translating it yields CSASRGRTGELFF.

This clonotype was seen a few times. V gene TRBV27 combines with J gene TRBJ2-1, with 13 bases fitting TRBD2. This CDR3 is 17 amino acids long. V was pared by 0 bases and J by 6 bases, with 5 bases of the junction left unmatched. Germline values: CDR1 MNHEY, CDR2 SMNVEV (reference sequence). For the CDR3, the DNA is TGTGCCAGCAGTTTATCAGGGGGACTAGCGGGACTCAATGAGCAGTTCTTC. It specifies CASSLSGGLAGLNEQFF.

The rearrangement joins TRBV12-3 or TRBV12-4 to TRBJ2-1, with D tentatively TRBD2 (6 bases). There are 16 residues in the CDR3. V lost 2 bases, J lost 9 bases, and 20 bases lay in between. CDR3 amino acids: CASSLRFSGEGGEQFF. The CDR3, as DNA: TGTGCCAGCAGTTTAAGGTTTTCGGGAGAAGGTGGTGAGCAGTTCTTC.

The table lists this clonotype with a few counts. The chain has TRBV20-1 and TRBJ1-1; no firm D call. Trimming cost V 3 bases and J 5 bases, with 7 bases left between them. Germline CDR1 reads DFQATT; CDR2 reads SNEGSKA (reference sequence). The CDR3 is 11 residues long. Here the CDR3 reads CSASWVTEAFF. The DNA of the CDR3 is TGCAGTGCTAGCTGGGTGACTGAAGCTTTCTTT.

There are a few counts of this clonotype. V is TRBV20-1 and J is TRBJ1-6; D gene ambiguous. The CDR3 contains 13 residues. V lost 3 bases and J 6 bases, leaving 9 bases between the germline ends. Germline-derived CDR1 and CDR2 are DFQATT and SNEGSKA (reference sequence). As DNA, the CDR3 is TGCAGTGCTAGTTCAACAGTTAATTCACCCCTCCACTTT. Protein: CSASSTVNSPLHF.

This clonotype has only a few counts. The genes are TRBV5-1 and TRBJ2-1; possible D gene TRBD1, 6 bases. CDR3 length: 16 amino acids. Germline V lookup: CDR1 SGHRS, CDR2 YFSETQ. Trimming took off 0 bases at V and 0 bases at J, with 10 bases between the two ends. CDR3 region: CASSLETGSSYNEQFF. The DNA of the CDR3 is TGCGCCAGCAGCTTGGAAACAGGGAGCTCCTACAATGAGCAGTTCTTC.

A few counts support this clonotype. The CDR3 DNA is TGTGCCAGCAGTGCGGGACATACCTATGGCTACACCTTC. Residues: CASSAGHTYGYTF. The chain employs TRBV2 and TRBJ1-2; D is perhaps TRBD1 (6 bases). Germline loops: CDR1 SNHLY, CDR2 FYNNEI. The V end was cut by 4 bases, the J end by 4 bases, with 10 bases between. The CDR3 has 13 residues.

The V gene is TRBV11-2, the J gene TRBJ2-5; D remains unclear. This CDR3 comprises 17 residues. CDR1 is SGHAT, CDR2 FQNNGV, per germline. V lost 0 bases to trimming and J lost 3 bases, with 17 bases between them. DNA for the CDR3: TGTGCCAGCAGCTTAGAGTTCGTCGGACGGAAAAAAGAGACCCAGTACTTC. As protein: CASSLEFVGRKKETQYF. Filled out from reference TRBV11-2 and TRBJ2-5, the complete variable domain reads EAGVAQSPRYKIIEKRQSVAFWCNPISGHATLYWYQQILGQGPKLLIQFQNNGVVDDSQLPKDRFSAERLKGVDSTLKIQPAKLEDSAVYLCASSLEFVGRKKETQYFGPGTRLLVL.

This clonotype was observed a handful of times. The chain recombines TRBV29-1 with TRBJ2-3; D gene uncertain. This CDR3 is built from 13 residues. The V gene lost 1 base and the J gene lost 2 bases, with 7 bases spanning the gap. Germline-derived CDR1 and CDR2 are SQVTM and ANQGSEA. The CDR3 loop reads CSVEVYYTDTQYF. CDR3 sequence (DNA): TGCAGCGTTGAAGTCTATTACACAGATACGCAGTATTTT.

This CDR3 reads CASTERGSTDTQYF. In DNA, the CDR3 is TGCGCCAGCACCGAAAGGGGTAGCACAGATACGCAGTATTTT. The chain carries TRBV5-1 and TRBJ2-3, with D possibly matching TRBD1 (5 bases). Trimming shortened V by 6 bases and J by 0 bases, and 11 bases separated the two germline ends. The germline V gene encodes CDR1 SGHRS and CDR2 YFSETQ. The CDR3 sequence is 14 residues long.

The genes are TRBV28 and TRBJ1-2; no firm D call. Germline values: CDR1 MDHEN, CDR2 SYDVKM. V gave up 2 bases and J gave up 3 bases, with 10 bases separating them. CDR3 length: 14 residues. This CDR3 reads CASSLGPPDYGYTF. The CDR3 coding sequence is TGTGCCAGCAGTTTAGGGCCTCCTGACTATGGCTACACCTTC.

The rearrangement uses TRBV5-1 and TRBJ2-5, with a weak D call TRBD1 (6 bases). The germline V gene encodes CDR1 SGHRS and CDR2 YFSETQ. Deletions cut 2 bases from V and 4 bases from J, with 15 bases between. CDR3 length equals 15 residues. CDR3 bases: TGCGCCAGCAGCTTCGGCACAGGGTTGGGAGAGACCCAGTACTTC. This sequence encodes CASSFGTGLGETQYF. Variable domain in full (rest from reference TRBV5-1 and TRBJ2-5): KAGVTQTPRYLIKTRGQQVTLSCSPISGHRSVSWYQQTPGQGLQFLFEYFSETQRNKGNFPGRFSGRQFSNSRSEMNVSTLELGDSALYLCASSFGTGLGETQYFGPGTRLLVL.

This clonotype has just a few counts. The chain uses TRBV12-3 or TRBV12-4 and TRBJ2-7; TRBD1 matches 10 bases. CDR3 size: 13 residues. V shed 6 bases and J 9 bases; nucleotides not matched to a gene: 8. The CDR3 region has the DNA TGTGCCAGCAGCGGTAGGACAGGGGGTATGCAGTACTTC. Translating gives CASSGRTGGMQYF.

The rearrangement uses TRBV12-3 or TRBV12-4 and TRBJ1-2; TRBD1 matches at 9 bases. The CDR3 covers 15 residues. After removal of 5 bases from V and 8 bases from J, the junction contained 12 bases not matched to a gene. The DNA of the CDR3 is TGTGCCAGCAGTCATAGGACAGGGGTACCGGGAGGCTACACCTTC. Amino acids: CASSHRTGVPGGYTF.

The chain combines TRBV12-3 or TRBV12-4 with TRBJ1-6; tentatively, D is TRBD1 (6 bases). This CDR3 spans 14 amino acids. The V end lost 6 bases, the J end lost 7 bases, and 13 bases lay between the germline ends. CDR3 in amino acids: CASRGKGGNSPLHF. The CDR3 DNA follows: TGTGCCAGCAGGGGGAAGGGGGGGAATTCACCCCTCCACTTT.

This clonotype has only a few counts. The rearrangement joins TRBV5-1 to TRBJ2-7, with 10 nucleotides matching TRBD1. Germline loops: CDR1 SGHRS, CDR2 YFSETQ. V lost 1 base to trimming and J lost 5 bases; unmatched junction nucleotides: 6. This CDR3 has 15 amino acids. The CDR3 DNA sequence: TGCGCCAGCAGCTTGAGCACCGGGACAGGGGACGAGCAGTACTTC. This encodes CASSLSTGTGDEQYF.

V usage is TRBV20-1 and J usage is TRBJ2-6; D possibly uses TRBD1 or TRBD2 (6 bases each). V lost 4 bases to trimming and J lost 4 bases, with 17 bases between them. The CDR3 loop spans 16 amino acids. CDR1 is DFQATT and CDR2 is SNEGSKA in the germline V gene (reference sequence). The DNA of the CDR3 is TGCAGTGCTAAAGGGGAAGGGGGGCCCGGGGCCAACGTCCTGACTTTC. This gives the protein CSAKGEGGPGANVLTF.

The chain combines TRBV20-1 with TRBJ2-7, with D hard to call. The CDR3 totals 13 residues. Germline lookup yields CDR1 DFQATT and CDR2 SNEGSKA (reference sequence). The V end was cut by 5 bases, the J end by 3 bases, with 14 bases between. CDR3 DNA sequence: TGCAGTGCTTCCGGACCCCTGGGCTACGAGCAGTACTTC. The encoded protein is CSASGPLGYEQYF.

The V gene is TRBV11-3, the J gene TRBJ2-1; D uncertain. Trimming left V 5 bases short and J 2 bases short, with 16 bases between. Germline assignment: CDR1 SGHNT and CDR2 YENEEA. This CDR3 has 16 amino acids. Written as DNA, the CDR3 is TGTGCCAGCAGCCTCTGGCGGTCTCGAACCTACAATGAGCAGTTCTTC. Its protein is CASSLWRSRTYNEQFF.

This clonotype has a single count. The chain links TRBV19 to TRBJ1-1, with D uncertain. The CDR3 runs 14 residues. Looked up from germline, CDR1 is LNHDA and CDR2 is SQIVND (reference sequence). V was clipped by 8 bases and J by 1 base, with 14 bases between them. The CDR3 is CASRLRHTNTEAFF. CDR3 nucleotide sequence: TGTGCCAGTCGGCTTCGCCATACGAACACTGAAGCTTTCTTT.

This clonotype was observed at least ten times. The CDR3 coding sequence is TGTGCCAGCAGCTTAGGGACAAGAGAAGAGACCCAGTACTTC. Translating gives CASSLGTREETQYF. The chain recombines TRBV7-9 with TRBJ2-5; D possibly corresponds to TRBD1 (5 bases). Per germline, CDR1 SEHNR and CDR2 FQNEAQ (reference sequence). The V end lost 1 base, the J end lost 3 bases, and 9 bases lay between the germline ends. This CDR3 contains 14 residues. The full variable domain, completed using reference TRBV7-9 and TRBJ2-5, is DTGVSQNPRHKITKRGQNVTFRCDPISEHNRLYWYRQTLGQGPEFLTYFQNEAQLEKSRLLSDRFSAERPKGSFSTLEIQRTEQGDSAMYLCASSLGTREETQYFGPGTRLLVL.

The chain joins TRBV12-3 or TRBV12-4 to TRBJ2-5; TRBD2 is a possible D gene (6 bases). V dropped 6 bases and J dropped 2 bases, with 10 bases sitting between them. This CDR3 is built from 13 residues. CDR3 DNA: TGTGCCAGCAGGCTAGCGTCACAAGAGACCCAGTACTTC. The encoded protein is CASRLASQETQYF.

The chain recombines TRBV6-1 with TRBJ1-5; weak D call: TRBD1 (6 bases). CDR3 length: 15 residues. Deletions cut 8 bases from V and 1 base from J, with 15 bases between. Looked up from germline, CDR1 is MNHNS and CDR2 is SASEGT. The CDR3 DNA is TGTGCCAGCTCGCCGGGGGCGGGGAGCAATCAGCCCCAGCATTTT. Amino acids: CASSPGAGSNQPQHF.

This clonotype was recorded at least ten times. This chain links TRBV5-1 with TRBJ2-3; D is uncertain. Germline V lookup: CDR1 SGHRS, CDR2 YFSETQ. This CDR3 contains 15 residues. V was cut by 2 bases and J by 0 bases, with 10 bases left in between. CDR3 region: CASSLQSASTDTQYF. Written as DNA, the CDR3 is TGCGCCAGCAGCTTACAAAGCGCGAGCACAGATACGCAGTATTTT. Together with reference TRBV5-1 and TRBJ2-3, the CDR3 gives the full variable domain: KAGVTQTPRYLIKTRGQQVTLSCSPISGHRSVSWYQQTPGQGLQFLFEYFSETQRNKGNFPGRFSGRQFSNSRSEMNVSTLELGDSALYLCASSLQSASTDTQYFGPGTRLTVL.

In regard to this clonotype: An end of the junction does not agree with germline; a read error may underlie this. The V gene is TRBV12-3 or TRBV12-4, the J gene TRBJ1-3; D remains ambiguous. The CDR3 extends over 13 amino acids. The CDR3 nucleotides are TGTGCCAGTAGTTCGGACGGCGGAAACACCATATATTTT. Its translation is CASSSDGGNTIYF.

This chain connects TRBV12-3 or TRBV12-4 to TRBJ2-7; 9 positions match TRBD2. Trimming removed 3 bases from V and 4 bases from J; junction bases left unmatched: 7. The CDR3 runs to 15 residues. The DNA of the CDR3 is TGTGCCAGCAGTTTCGCGGGAGGGCTTTTGTACGAGCAGTACTTC. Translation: CASSFAGGLLYEQYF.

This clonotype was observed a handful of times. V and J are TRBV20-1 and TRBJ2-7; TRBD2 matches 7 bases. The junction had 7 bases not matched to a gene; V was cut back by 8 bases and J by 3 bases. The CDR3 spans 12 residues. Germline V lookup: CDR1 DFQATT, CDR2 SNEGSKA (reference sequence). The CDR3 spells CSTGLRDYEQYF. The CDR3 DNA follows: TGCAGTACGGGACTAAGGGACTACGAGCAGTACTTC.

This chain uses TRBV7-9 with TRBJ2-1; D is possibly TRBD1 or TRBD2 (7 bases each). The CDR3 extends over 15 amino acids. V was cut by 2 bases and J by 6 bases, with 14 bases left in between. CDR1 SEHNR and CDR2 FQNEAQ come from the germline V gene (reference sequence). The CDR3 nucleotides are TGTGCCAGCAGCTTATCGGCAGGGGGGGTCAATGAGCAGTTCTTC. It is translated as CASSLSAGGVNEQFF.

In nucleotides, the CDR3 is TGTGCCACCAGCACCATCACGGAGGGGCAAGAGACCCAGTACTTC. It translates to CATSTITEGQETQYF. The chain links TRBV15 to TRBJ2-5; perhaps TRBD2 as D (6 bases). V shed 4 bases and J shed 2 bases, with 14 bases lying between them. Germline CDR1 reads LNHNV; CDR2 reads YYDKDF (reference sequence). The CDR3 spans 15 residues.